This T cell receptor beta chain was documented in a study of cytomegalovirus exposure and HLA in healthy donors. The wider study: Falling in the Caucasian-associated ancestry cluster were 81% of a few hundred genotyped donors.

On this clone itself: No antigen is known for it.

The ends lost 4 bases at V and 0 bases at J; junction bases unmatched: 5. The germline CDR1 and CDR2 sequences are SGHDT and YYEEEE. CDR3 size: 15 residues. General observations from the study: Presence/absence analyses rested on an assumption that sequencing depth was roughly uniform across donors. Reports credit the classifier with highly specific, highly sensitive diagnosis of cytomegalovirus status. A later analysis reported that several of the most significant clusters appeared to be linked to common viral pathogens, among them Epstein-Barr virus.

Both 60 Vbeta primers and 13 Jbeta primers went into the PCR. Clones were read by immunoSEQ multiplex PCR, and TCRdb kept only the in-frame ones, dropping some. Recorded for this sample: some 110,000 clones. The V and J genes are TRBV5-6 and TRBJ2-3; 7 positions match TRBD2. The specimen was PBMCs. This receptor was taken from a man aged 25-45 years in good health and CMV-seronegative. The CDR3 nucleotides read TGTGCCAGCAGCCTTACTAGCGCTAGCACAGATACGCAGTATTTT. Encoded protein: CASSLTSASTDTQYF.